A single sample is the source of the 20 T cell receptor beta chains below, sequenced in a study of blood T cell repertoires in COVID-19. Assay used: immunoSEQ multiplex PCR; TCRdb lists only in-frame clones, some missing. This sample carries about 150,000 clones, 75% to 90% of them seen once, and the ten largest clones take roughly 2.2%. Sequenced material: peripheral blood. The source is a woman in her 70s with acute or convalescent COVID-19.

This clone was seen once. This rearrangement joins TRBV28 to TRBJ1-2; 10 bases are a match to TRBD1. CDR1 is MDHEN and CDR2 is SYDVKM in the germline V gene. The CDR3 consists of 15 residues. After removal of 4 bases from V and 5 bases from J, the junction contained 7 bases not matched to a gene. The CDR3 reads CASSSAGTGVYGYTF. The CDR3 nucleotides read TGTGCCAGCAGTTCTGCCGGGACAGGGGTTTATGGCTACACCTTC.

The chain combines TRBV3-1 (or the pseudogene TRBV3-2) with TRBJ2-1, with D perhaps matching TRBD1 (5 bases). The CDR3 is 12 residues long. Germline CDR1 and CDR2: LGHDT and YNNKEL (reference sequence). The V gene lost 4 bases and the J gene lost 9 bases, with 10 bases spanning the gap. The CDR3 reads CASSRQSGEQFF. DNA for the CDR3: TGTGCCAGCAGCCGACAGTCGGGTGAGCAGTTCTTC.

This clone was recorded only once. The rearrangement links TRBV4-2 to TRBJ1-4, with 10 positions matching TRBD1. The germline CDR1 and CDR2 sequences are LGHNA and YNFKEQ. Unmatched junction bases numbered 7, after V lost 2 bases and J lost 7 bases. This CDR3 spans 16 amino acids. CDR3 region: CASSQPDRGVSEKLFF. The DNA for the CDR3 is TGTGCCAGCAGCCAACCGGACAGGGGGGTGTCTGAAAAACTGTTTTTT.

The rearrangement joins TRBV5-6 to TRBJ1-1; D is possibly TRBD1 (6 bases). V gave up 6 bases and J gave up 0 bases, with 15 bases separating them. CDR1 is SGHDT and CDR2 is YYEEEE in the germline V gene. The CDR3 length is 15 residues. DNA of the CDR3: TGTGCCAGCACCCCCCAGGGGCGCATGAACACTGAAGCTTTCTTT. The encoded protein is CASTPQGRMNTEAFF.

The V and J genes are TRBV7-3 and TRBJ2-3; TRBD2 aligns across 13 bases. The V segment lost 3 bases and the J segment 0 bases; nucleotides outside the gene matches: 3. The germline V gene encodes CDR1 SGHTA and CDR2 FQGTGA. This CDR3 has 17 amino acids. CDR3 nucleotides: TGTGCCAGCAGCTTGGGACTAGCGGGATTTAGCACAGATACGCAGTATTTT. This encodes CASSLGLAGFSTDTQYF.

The V call is TRBV12-3 or TRBV12-4, the J call TRBJ2-2; D is ambiguous. This CDR3 has 13 amino acids. Deletions cut 2 bases from V and 7 bases from J, with 8 bases between. The CDR3 is CASSLTLIGELFF. CDR3 sequence (DNA): TGTGCCAGCAGTTTAACTCTCATCGGGGAGCTGTTTTTT.

CDR3 nucleotides: TGTGCCAGCAGCTGGCAGGTTCCAGACTCTGGAAACACCATATATTTT. It codes for CASSWQVPDSGNTIYF. V is TRBV11-2 and J is TRBJ1-3; D ambiguous. Germline-derived CDR1 and CDR2 are SGHAT and FQNNGV. The CDR3 length is 16 residues. With 4 bases removed from V and 0 bases from J, the gap between germline ends came to 13 bases. The variable domain in full, with the rest retrieved from reference TRBV11-2 and TRBJ1-3, is EAGVAQSPRYKIIEKRQSVAFWCNPISGHATLYWYQQILGQGPKLLIQFQNNGVVDDSQLPKDRFSAERLKGVDSTLKIQPAKLEDSAVYLCASSWQVPDSGNTIYFGEGSWLTVV.

This clone was detected only once. V is TRBV3-1 (or the pseudogene TRBV3-2) and J is TRBJ2-1, with TRBD2 matching 13 bases. This CDR3 contains 17 residues. The ends lost 3 bases at V and 8 bases at J; junction bases unmatched: 10. CDR1 and CDR2 (germline): LGHDT, YNNKEL (reference sequence). The CDR3 is CASSHPLLAGGAHEQFF. CDR3 DNA: TGTGCCAGCAGCCATCCTTTACTAGCGGGGGGGGCGCATGAGCAGTTCTTC.

The rearrangement links TRBV10-1 to TRBJ2-2; D unresolved. V was shortened by 2 bases and J by 8 bases, with 12 bases between the two germline ends. The CDR3 length is 14 residues. CDR1 is WNHNN, CDR2 SYGVQD, per germline (reference sequence). CDR3 sequence (DNA): TGCGCCAGCAGTGAGGTTGCTGCCCAGGGGGAGCTGTTTTTT. This translates into CASSEVAAQGELFF.

This chain joins TRBV6-5 and TRBJ1-1; 7 bases agree with TRBD1. The CDR3 is 13 amino acids. Per germline, CDR1 MNHEY and CDR2 SVGAGI. Trimming cost V 8 bases and J 5 bases; bases outside gene matches: 8. The CDR3 is CASDPTGRTEAFF. The CDR3 region has the DNA TGTGCCAGCGACCCGACAGGGCGGACTGAAGCTTTCTTT.

The chain recombines TRBV7-3 with TRBJ2-5, with D perhaps TRBD2 (6 bases). Trimming removed 8 bases at V and 2 bases at J, with 12 bases between. There are 13 residues in the CDR3. Germline lookup yields CDR1 SGHTA and CDR2 FQGTGA. The CDR3 here is CASSRTTQETQYF. CDR3 coding DNA: TGTGCCAGCTCGAGGACTACTCAAGAGACCCAGTACTTC.

The gene calls are TRBV7-9 and TRBJ1-4; 8 bases are shared with TRBD1. The V segment lost 4 bases and the J segment 8 bases; nucleotides outside the gene matches: 9. Germline V gene data show CDR1 as SEHNR and CDR2 as FQNEAQ (reference sequence). This CDR3 contains 15 residues. The CDR3 is CASSSWTGQGEKLFF. DNA of the CDR3: TGTGCCAGCAGCTCCTGGACAGGGCAGGGCGAAAAACTGTTTTTT.

The chain employs TRBV10-3 and TRBJ1-6, with TRBD1 matching over 10 bases. CDR1 and CDR2 from the germline V gene are ENHRY and SYGVKD. The CDR3 totals 15 residues. The trim removed 6 bases at V and 7 bases at J, leaving 6 bases unmatched. For the CDR3, the DNA is TGTGCCATCAGGGATACGGGACAGGGGAATTCACCCCTCCACTTT. This sequence encodes CAIRDTGQGNSPLHF.

V gene TRBV18 combines with J gene TRBJ2-1; D is perhaps TRBD1 (5 bases). Germline CDR1 and CDR2: KGHSH and LQKENI. V was trimmed by 0 bases and J by 5 bases, leaving 11 bases between them. There are 15 residues in the CDR3. In DNA, the CDR3 is TGTGCCAGCTCACCACCGGGGCTCCTTGACAATGAGCAGTTCTTC. This translates into CASSPPGLLDNEQFF.

The chain links TRBV27 to TRBJ1-1; D may be TRBD1 (5 bases). The germline V gene encodes CDR1 MNHEY and CDR2 SMNVEV (reference sequence). This CDR3 is 14 amino acids long. V was cut by 7 bases and J by 4 bases, with 16 bases left in between. The CDR3 DNA reads TGTGCCAGCACCCTCGGGGGGAGGCTCACTGAAGCTTTCTTT. Residues: CASTLGGRLTEAFF.

The V call is TRBV7-3, the J call TRBJ2-2; D ambiguous. The CDR3 is 14 amino acids. Germline lookup yields CDR1 SGHTA and CDR2 FQGTGA. The germline V and J ends were trimmed by 0 bases and 5 bases, with 7 bases remaining between them. The CDR3 sequence: CASSLTFRTGELFF. CDR3 coding DNA: TGTGCCAGCAGCTTAACGTTCCGTACCGGGGAGCTGTTTTTT.

The chain carries TRBV28 and TRBJ1-3, with 9 bases that match TRBD1. Germline V gene sequence: CDR1 MDHEN, CDR2 SYDVKM. With 7 bases clipped from V and 8 bases from J, the junction kept 9 bases outside the gene matches. The CDR3 sequence is 14 residues long. The CDR3 DNA is TGTGCCAGCACCTCAGCGGACAGGGGTGACACCATATATTTT. Translated, it gives CASTSADRGDTIYF.

The CDR3 loop is CASSRRDSGGEKLFF. In DNA form, the CDR3 reads TGTGCCAGCAGCCGGCGGGACAGCGGGGGGGAAAAACTGTTTTTT. The chain joins TRBV4-2 to TRBJ1-4; 7 bases match TRBD1. Germline V CDR1 and CDR2: LGHNA, YNFKEQ. Trimming took 4 bases from V and 8 from J; bases not matched to a gene: 10. CDR3 length: 15 residues.

The V and J genes are TRBV5-4 and TRBJ1-2; maybe TRBD1 (6 bases). This CDR3 has 14 amino acids. Germline CDR1 SGHNT, CDR2 YYREEE (reference sequence). Trimming took 2 bases from V and 10 from J, leaving 18 bases between them. CDR3 coding DNA: TGTGCCAGCAGCTTAAAACAGGGCACCTTCGACTACACCTTC. Amino acid sequence: CASSLKQGTFDYTF.

The chain employs TRBV4-3 and TRBJ1-3, with a weak D call TRBD1 (5 bases). Germline CDR1 and CDR2: LGHNA and YSLEER. This CDR3 is 17 amino acids long. V gave up 3 bases and J gave up 0 bases, with 15 bases separating them. This chain's CDR3 is CASSHGHNAASGNTIYF. CDR3 nucleotide sequence: TGCGCCAGCAGCCATGGACACAACGCCGCCTCTGGAAACACCATATATTTT.